This TCR beta chain was recorded in a study of T cell repertoires in cytomegalovirus infection. V lost 6 bases, J lost 5 bases, and 3 bases stayed unmatched. CDR1 is SGHAT and CDR2 is FQNNGV in the germline V gene. There are 15 residues in the CDR3. This clonotype was counted at least ten times. Its antigen remains unidentified. MiXCR was run by TCRdb on the reads, yielding one entry per CDR3 protein. The sample has 450,000 to 600,000 distinct CDR3 sequences; 33% are singletons. Here the sequenced sample was cultured PBMCs, taken from culture after CMV antigen stimulation. The V and J genes are TRBV11-2 and TRBJ2-4; 14 positions match TRBD2. The source is a human donor in good health (CMV status not recorded). Some clones in this sample may be carry-over from other donors' samples. CDR3 in amino acids: CASRGLAGEENIQYF. The DNA of the CDR3 is TGTGCCAGCAGGGGACTAGCGGGAGAGGAAAACATTCAGTACTTC.